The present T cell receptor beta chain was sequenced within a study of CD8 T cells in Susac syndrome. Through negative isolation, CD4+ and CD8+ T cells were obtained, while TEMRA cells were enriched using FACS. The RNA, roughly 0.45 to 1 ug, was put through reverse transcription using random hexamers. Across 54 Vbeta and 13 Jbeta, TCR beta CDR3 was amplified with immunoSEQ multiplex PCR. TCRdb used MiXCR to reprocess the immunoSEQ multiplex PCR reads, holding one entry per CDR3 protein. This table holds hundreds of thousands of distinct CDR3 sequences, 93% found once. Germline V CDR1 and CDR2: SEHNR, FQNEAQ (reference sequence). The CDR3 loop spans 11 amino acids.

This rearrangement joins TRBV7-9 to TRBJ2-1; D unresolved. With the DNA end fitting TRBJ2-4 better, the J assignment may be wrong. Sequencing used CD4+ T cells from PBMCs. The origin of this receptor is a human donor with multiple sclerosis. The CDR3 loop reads CASSSEVTQYF. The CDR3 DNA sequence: TGTGCCAGCAGCTCCGAAGTCACTCAGTACTTC.